This is a list of T cell receptor beta chains from one sample in a study of identifying expanded T cells in peripheral blood. Repertoires were generated with immunoSEQ multiplex PCR, while TCRdb's copy carries only in-frame clones and drops some. The sample holds under 120,000 clones, around 89% seen once. The sequenced material came from blood. All receptors come from a person aged 18 to 75 in good health. The CDR3 runs from the conserved cysteine through the conserved F or W.

j_gene,len,v_gene,CDR3aa
TRBJ2-5,11,TRBV10-3,CAISEGETQYF
NA,14,TRBV12-5,CASGAAGGTYEQYF
TRBJ2-1,18,TRBV12-5,CASGHLSDGASSYNEQFF
TRBJ2-7,15,TRBV7-2,CASSPSGTDPYSRYF
TRBJ2-5,15,TRBV11-3,CASSLGRGRQETQYF
TRBJ1-1,15,TRBV11-2,CASSLPTGGNTEAFF
TRBJ2-1,15,TRBV7-6,CASSVTSGGAGEQFF
TRBJ1-2,15,TRBV4-1,CASSRESRPGYGYTF
TRBJ2-7,15,TRBV5-1,CASSLEAVRVYEQYF
TRBJ1-5,13,TRBV6-5,CASSYGRNQPQHF
TRBJ2-3,12,TRBV7-9,CASSLGGNTQYF
TRBJ2-3,14,TRBV4-1,CASSQSGGWDTQYF
TRBJ2-2,14,TRBV7-2,CASSRDPPTGELFF
TRBJ1-6,14,TRBV6-6,CASIVGGSNSPLHF
TRBJ2-1,14,TRBV19,CASGSGGIYNEQFF
TRBJ1-1,14,TRBV2,CASSGDDRGTEAFF
TRBJ2-3,17,TRBV7-9,CASSFLGTQKDTDTQYF
TRBJ1-6,15,TRBV6-1,CASSLQSSYNSPLHF
TRBJ1-2,15,TRBV7-8,CASSDQGVANYGYTF
TRBJ2-4,14,TRBV6-5,CASAEGAAKNIQYF
TRBJ1-4,15,TRBV10-3,CAISEHPGNNEKLFF
TRBJ2-1,14,TRBV5-1,CASSLHTSTNEQFF
TRBJ1-2,14,TRBV13,CASSLRGLRDGYTF
TRBJ2-1,14,TRBV7-7,CASSPNPVDNEQFF
TRBJ2-5,14,TRBV9,CASSVGGLQETQYF
TRBJ2-7,15,TRBV7-2,CASSLAWGRPYEQYF
TRBJ1-5,12,TRBV10-3,CAISEGNQPQHF
TRBJ2-2,16,TRBV10-1,CASSEPPGPQAGELFF
TRBJ1-6,15,TRBV5-1,CASRNLGSPNSPLHF
TRBJ2-7,14,TRBV28,CASSPRTGVYEQYF
TRBJ1-6,12,TRBV6-5,CASVGGNSPLHF
TRBJ1-4,14,TRBV15,CATSRDQGNEKLFF
TRBJ1-2,12,TRBV18,CASSPAEYGYTF
TRBJ2-3,17,TRBV28,CASSPSGQGALSDTQYF
TRBJ1-5,17,TRBV18,CASSPDLPRESNQPQHF
TRBJ2-5,11,TRBV30,CAWTGGETQYF
TRBJ2-1,12,TRBV27,CASSFNGDEQFF
TRBJ1-5,17,TRBV2,CASSEYPGGGSNQPQHF
TRBJ2-7,13,TRBV30,CAWSSPRVSEQYF
TRBJ2-7,12,TRBV11-2,CASSLVPYEQYF
TRBJ1-1,14,TRBV2,CASSIQGANTEAFF
TRBJ1-1,13,TRBV4-3,CASSASRNTEAFF
TRBJ1-5,15,TRBV6-5,CASSYGQGLPGPQHF